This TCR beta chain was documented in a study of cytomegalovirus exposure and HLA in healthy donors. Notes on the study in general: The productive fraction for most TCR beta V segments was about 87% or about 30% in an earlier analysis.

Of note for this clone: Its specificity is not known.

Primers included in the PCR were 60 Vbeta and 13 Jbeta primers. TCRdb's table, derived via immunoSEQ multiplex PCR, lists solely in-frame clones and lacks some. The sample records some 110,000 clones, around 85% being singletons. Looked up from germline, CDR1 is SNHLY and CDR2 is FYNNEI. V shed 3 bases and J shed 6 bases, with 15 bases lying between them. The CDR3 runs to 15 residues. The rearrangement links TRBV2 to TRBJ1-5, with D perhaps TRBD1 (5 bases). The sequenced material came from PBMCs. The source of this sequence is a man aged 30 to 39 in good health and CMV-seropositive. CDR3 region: CASSDLGGASQPQHF. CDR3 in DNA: TGTGCCAGCAGTGACTTAGGTGGGGCTAGTCAGCCCCAGCATTTT.